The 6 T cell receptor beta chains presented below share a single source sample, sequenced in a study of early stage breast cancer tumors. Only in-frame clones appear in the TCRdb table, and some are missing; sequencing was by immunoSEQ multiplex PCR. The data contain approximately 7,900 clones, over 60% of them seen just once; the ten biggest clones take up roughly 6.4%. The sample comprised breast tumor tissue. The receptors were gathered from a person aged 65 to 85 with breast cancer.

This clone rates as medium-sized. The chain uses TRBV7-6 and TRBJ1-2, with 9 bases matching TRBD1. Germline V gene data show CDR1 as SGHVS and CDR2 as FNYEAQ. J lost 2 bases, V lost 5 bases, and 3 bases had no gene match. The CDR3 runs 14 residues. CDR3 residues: CASSVGTGNYGYTF. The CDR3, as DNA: TGTGCCAGCAGCGTCGGGACAGGGAACTATGGCTACACCTTC.

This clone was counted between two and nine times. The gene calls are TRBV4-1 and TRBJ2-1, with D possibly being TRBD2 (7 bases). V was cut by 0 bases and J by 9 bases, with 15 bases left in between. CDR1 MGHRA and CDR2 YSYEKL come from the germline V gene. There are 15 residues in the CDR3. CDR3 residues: CASSQEGGGAFEQFF. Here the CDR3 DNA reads TGCGCCAGCAGCCAAGAGGGAGGGGGGGCCTTTGAGCAGTTCTTC.

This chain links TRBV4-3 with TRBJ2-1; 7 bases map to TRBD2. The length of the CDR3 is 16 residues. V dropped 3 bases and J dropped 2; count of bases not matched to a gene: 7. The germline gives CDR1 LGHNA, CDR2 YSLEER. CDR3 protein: CASSHLTSAAYNEQFF. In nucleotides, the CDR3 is TGCGCCAGCAGCCACCTCACTAGCGCGGCCTACAATGAGCAGTTCTTC.

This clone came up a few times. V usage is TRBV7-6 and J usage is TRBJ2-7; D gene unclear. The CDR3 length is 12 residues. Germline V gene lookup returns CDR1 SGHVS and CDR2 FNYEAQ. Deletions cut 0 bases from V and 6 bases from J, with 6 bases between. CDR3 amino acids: CASSLAYSEQYF. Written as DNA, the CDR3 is TGTGCCAGCAGCTTAGCGTACTCCGAGCAGTACTTC.

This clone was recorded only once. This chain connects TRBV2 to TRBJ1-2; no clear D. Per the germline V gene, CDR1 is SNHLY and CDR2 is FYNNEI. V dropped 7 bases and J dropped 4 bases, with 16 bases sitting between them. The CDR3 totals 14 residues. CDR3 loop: CASTIPGEIYGYTF. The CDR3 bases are TGTGCCAGCACCATCCCGGGAGAGATCTATGGCTACACCTTC.

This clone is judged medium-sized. The CDR3 spells CASSYSTGRKLFF. The CDR3 region has the DNA TGTGCCAGCAGTTACTCAACGGGGAGGAAACTGTTTTTT. V gene TRBV6-5 combines with J gene TRBJ1-4; D gene unclear. Looked up from germline, CDR1 is MNHEY and CDR2 is SVGAGI. The length of the CDR3 is 13 residues. V was shortened by 0 bases and J by 11 bases, with 10 bases between the two germline ends.